The 32 T cell receptor beta chains in this list originate from one sample, sequenced in a study of blood T cell repertoires in COVID-19. Here immunoSEQ multiplex PCR was the method, and the copy in TCRdb shows in-frame clones only, minus some. Altogether fewer than 150,000 clones are present, roughly four fifths being singletons, with the ten largest covering 11%. The sequencing input was peripheral blood. These receptors came from a human donor in a cohort sampled during active COVID-19.

This clone was counted a few times. CDR3 DNA sequence: TGTGCCAGCAGTCCCGACACAGACAGGGCCTACGAGCAGTACTTC. As protein: CASSPDTDRAYEQYF. The chain combines TRBV27 with TRBJ2-7; TRBD1 matches at 7 bases. Unmatched junction bases numbered 9, after V lost 5 bases and J lost 2 bases. Looked up from germline, CDR1 is MNHEY and CDR2 is SMNVEV (reference sequence). The CDR3 covers 15 residues.

The V call is TRBV16, the J call TRBJ2-5, with D hard to call. V was clipped by 4 bases and J by 3 bases, with 9 bases between them. CDR3 length: 13 residues. Germline CDR1 is KGHSY and CDR2 is FQNENV. The DNA of the CDR3 is TGTGCCAGCAGCCTGGGCCAGAAAGAGACCCAGTACTTC. As protein: CASSLGQKETQYF.

The chain has TRBV2 and TRBJ1-2; D is undetermined. The CDR3 has 12 residues. The ends were cut back, 3 bases at V and 0 bases at J, with 2 bases in the middle. Germline V CDR1 and CDR2: SNHLY, FYNNEI. The DNA for the CDR3 is TGTGCCAGCAGTGACGCTAACTATGGCTACACCTTC. As protein: CASSDANYGYTF.

This chain links TRBV6-1 with TRBJ2-7; 9 bases are a match to TRBD1. The CDR3 totals 17 residues. V trimming: 4 bases; J trimming: 3 bases; junction bases outside the gene matches: 13. CDR1 MNHNS and CDR2 SASEGT come from the germline V gene. CDR3 sequence reads: CASSGQPLGQGLYEQYF. The CDR3 DNA follows: TGTGCCAGCAGTGGACAGCCCCTGGGACAGGGCCTCTACGAGCAGTACTTC.

The chain employs TRBV18 and TRBJ1-1; weak D call: TRBD1 (5 bases). Germline V gene sequence: CDR1 KGHSH, CDR2 LQKENI. V lost 1 base and J lost 5, with 11 bases in between. The CDR3 totals 14 residues. CDR3 coding DNA: TGTGCCAGCTCACCACAGGGGATGGAGACTGAAGCTTTCTTT. Translated: CASSPQGMETEAFF.

This rearrangement joins TRBV9 to TRBJ1-1; D is possibly TRBD1 (6 bases). V was clipped by 4 bases and J by 1 base, with 11 bases between them. The germline CDR1 and CDR2 sequences are SGDLS and YYNGEE. This CDR3 is 14 amino acids long. CDR3 bases: TGTGCCAGCAGCCCGACGACAGGGAACACTGAAGCTTTCTTT. Encoded protein: CASSPTTGNTEAFF.

The chain combines TRBV7-8 with TRBJ2-7; 7 bases match TRBD2. The CDR3 contains 14 residues. Germline loops: CDR1 SGHVS, CDR2 FQNEAQ. With 5 bases clipped from V and 4 bases from J, the junction kept 8 bases outside the gene matches. DNA for the CDR3: TGTGCCAGCAGCCTTAGGGAGGGCAGGTACGAGCAGTACTTC. Translating it yields CASSLREGRYEQYF.

The chain carries TRBV11-2 and TRBJ2-2; tentative D call: TRBD1 (6 bases). The germline CDR1 and CDR2 sequences are SGHAT and FQNNGV. This CDR3 region has 15 residues. V dropped 3 bases and J dropped 5 bases, with 13 bases sitting between them. In DNA form, the CDR3 reads TGTGCCAGCAGCTTCGGACAGCGGCCGACCGGGGAGCTGTTTTTT. Translated: CASSFGQRPTGELFF. Looking up the rest from reference TRBV11-2 and TRBJ2-2 gives the full variable domain: EAGVAQSPRYKIIEKRQSVAFWCNPISGHATLYWYQQILGQGPKLLIQFQNNGVVDDSQLPKDRFSAERLKGVDSTLKIQPAKLEDSAVYLCASSFGQRPTGELFFGEGSRLTVL.

J is TRBJ1-3 and V is TRBV4-1; no clear D. This CDR3 has 18 amino acids. The V end lost 0 bases, the J end lost 3 bases, and 18 bases lay between the germline ends. Germline loops: CDR1 MGHRA, CDR2 YSYEKL. CDR3 in amino acids: CASSQDRLVGVGGNTIYF. As DNA, the CDR3 is TGCGCCAGCAGCCAAGATAGGTTGGTCGGGGTAGGTGGAAACACCATATATTTT.

The V and J genes are TRBV9 and TRBJ1-1, with a tentative D call TRBD1 (6 bases). CDR1 and CDR2 (germline): SGDLS, YYNGEE. CDR3 size: 14 residues. Trimming took 4 bases from V and 1 from J, leaving 11 bases between them. The CDR3 nucleotides read TGTGCCAGCAGCCCCCAGGACAGGAACACTGAAGCTTTCTTT. The encoded protein is CASSPQDRNTEAFF.

This clone was counted a few times. This chain links TRBV19 with TRBJ2-1; 8 bases are shared with TRBD2. There are 15 residues in the CDR3. Germline CDR1 is LNHDA and CDR2 is SQIVND (reference sequence). J lost 7 bases, V lost 1 base, and 6 bases had no gene match. The CDR3 nucleotides are TGTGCCAGTAGTATAGCTGTCGGGGGGGTAAATGAGCAGTTCTTC. Protein sequence: CASSIAVGGVNEQFF.

This clone was picked up one time. This chain joins TRBV7-9 and TRBJ2-5, with TRBD2 matching over 8 bases. Germline lookup yields CDR1 SEHNR and CDR2 FQNEAQ (reference sequence). V gave up 5 bases and J gave up 4 bases; unmatched junction bases: 6. This CDR3 has 14 amino acids. CDR3 DNA: TGTGCCAGCAGCACCCCCGGGACTAGAGAGACCCAGTACTTC. This gives the protein CASSTPGTRETQYF.

Only one count was recorded for this clone. The chain is built from TRBV13 and TRBJ2-7, with D possibly being TRBD1 (6 bases). This CDR3 contains 15 residues. CDR1 PRHDT and CDR2 FYEKMQ come from the germline V gene (reference sequence). Trimming shortened V by 5 bases and J by 0 bases, and 14 bases separated the two germline ends. CDR3 DNA sequence: TGTGCCAGCAGCCCGGGACACTCCAGCTCCTACGAGCAGTACTTC. Protein: CASSPGHSSSYEQYF.

V and J are TRBV6-5 and TRBJ2-5; perhaps TRBD1 as D (6 bases). Trimming took off 6 bases at V and 2 bases at J, with 16 bases between the two ends. CDR1 and CDR2 from the germline V gene are MNHEY and SVGAGI. CDR3 length equals 15 residues. DNA for the CDR3: TGTGCCAGCAGCCGTCAGGGGTACCAGCAAGAGACCCAGTACTTC. Protein product: CASSRQGYQQETQYF.

This chain's CDR3 is CASSPRRDMNTEAFF. The CDR3 nucleotides read TGTGCCAGCTCACCACGGCGGGATATGAACACTGAAGCTTTCTTT. The gene calls are TRBV18 and TRBJ1-1; D remains ambiguous. This CDR3 is 15 amino acids long. Germline loops: CDR1 KGHSH, CDR2 LQKENI. V was clipped by 1 base and J by 0 bases, with 9 bases between them.

The V and J genes are TRBV14 and TRBJ1-1; 12 bases align to TRBD1. Germline loops: CDR1 SGHDN, CDR2 FVKESK. The CDR3 spans 19 residues. Trimming took 4 bases from V and 6 from J; bases not matched to a gene: 18. CDR3 loop: CASSRPGWGTGGRMAEAFF. CDR3 nucleotide sequence: TGTGCCAGCAGCCGACCCGGTTGGGGGACAGGGGGCAGGATGGCTGAAGCTTTCTTT.

This chain connects TRBV28 to TRBJ1-5, with 7 bases identical to TRBD1. V trimming: 5 bases; J trimming: 1 base; junction bases outside the gene matches: 2. The CDR3 length is 14 residues. The germline V gene encodes CDR1 MDHEN and CDR2 SYDVKM. CDR3 nucleotides: TGTGCCAGCAGTGACAGGGCGAGCAATCAGCCCCAGCATTTT. Encoded protein: CASSDRASNQPQHF. Looking up the rest from reference TRBV28 and TRBJ1-5 gives the full variable domain: DVKVTQSSRYLVKRTGEKVFLECVQDMDHENMFWYRQDPGLGLRLIYFSYDVKMKEKGDIPEGYSVSREKKERFSLILESASTNQTSMYLCASSDRASNQPQHFGDGTRLSIL.

This chain uses TRBV5-1 with TRBJ2-7; 10 nucleotides line up with TRBD2. This CDR3 comprises 16 residues. The germline V gene has CDR1 SGHRS and CDR2 YFSETQ. After removal of 0 bases from V and 6 bases from J, the junction contained 9 bases not matched to a gene. The CDR3 coding sequence is TGCGCCAGCAGCTTGGTGGGACCTAGCGGGGGACGCGAGCAGTACTTC. Translated: CASSLVGPSGGREQYF.

This clone has more than one count but fewer than ten. The rearrangement uses TRBV6-6 and TRBJ2-2, with 7 bases fitting TRBD2. V shed 2 bases and J 6 bases; nucleotides not matched to a gene: 3. The CDR3 runs 14 residues. CDR1 is MNHNY and CDR2 is SVGAGI in the germline V gene (reference sequence). The CDR3 here is CASSYPGGPGELFF. In DNA form, the CDR3 reads TGTGCCAGCAGTTACCCGGGGGGACCCGGGGAGCTGTTTTTT.

This chain joins TRBV7-8 and TRBJ1-5, with a tentative D call TRBD1 (5 bases). Germline CDR1 reads SGHVS; CDR2 reads FQNEAQ. The CDR3 spans 15 residues. V was trimmed by 5 bases and J by 6 bases, leaving 17 bases between them. CDR3 sequence: CASSGDSGQSQPQHF. The CDR3 DNA is TGTGCCAGCAGCGGTGATTCAGGGCAAAGTCAGCCCCAGCATTTT.

The CDR3 DNA is TGTGCCAGCAGGGAACAGGAGAACACTGAAGCTTTCTTT. This encodes CASREQENTEAFF. The chain employs TRBV7-9 and TRBJ1-1; TRBD1 might be the D (5 bases). The CDR3 covers 13 residues. Between the trimmed V and J ends, which lost 6 bases and 1 base, there was a span of 9 bases. CDR1 SEHNR and CDR2 FQNEAQ come from the germline V gene (reference sequence).

The genes are TRBV5-1 and TRBJ1-5, with 8 bases fitting TRBD1. Trimming at V came to 0 bases and at J to 6 bases, leaving 8 bases not matched to a gene. The CDR3 spans 16 residues. CDR1 and CDR2 from the germline V gene are SGHRS and YFSETQ. CDR3: CASSLDAGGIGQPQHF. CDR3 DNA sequence: TGCGCCAGCAGCTTGGATGCAGGGGGCATCGGTCAGCCCCAGCATTTT.

The J gene is TRBJ1-2, the V gene TRBV9; 7 bases line up with TRBD1. V trimming: 6 bases; J trimming: 4 bases; junction bases outside the gene matches: 12. This CDR3 contains 15 residues. CDR1 and CDR2 from the germline V gene are SGDLS and YYNGEE. The CDR3, as DNA: TGTGCCAGCACCCCCGGCCAGGGGGAGATCTATGGCTACACCTTC. Amino acids: CASTPGQGEIYGYTF. Full variable domain (missing parts from reference TRBV9 and TRBJ1-2): DSGVTQTPKHLITATGQRVTLRCSPRSGDLSVYWYQQSLDQGLQFLIQYYNGEERAKGNILERFSAQQFPDLHSELNLSSLELGDSALYFCASTPGQGEIYGYTFGSGTRLTVV.

The chain combines TRBV5-4 with TRBJ2-7, with D possibly matching TRBD2 (6 bases). There are 13 residues in the CDR3. From germline, CDR1 is SGHNT and CDR2 YYREEE (reference sequence). The V end lost 4 bases, the J end lost 4 bases, and 12 bases lay between the germline ends. CDR3 protein: CASSGRGRYEQYF. DNA of the CDR3: TGTGCCAGCAGCGGCCGAGGGAGGTACGAGCAGTACTTC.

V gene TRBV10-1 combines with J gene TRBJ2-5; 11 bases line up with TRBD2. The germline V gene has CDR1 WNHNN and CDR2 SYGVQD (reference sequence). V gave up 8 bases and J gave up 5 bases; unmatched junction bases: 7. The CDR3 consists of 14 residues. The CDR3 spells CASVSGGAWETQYF. CDR3 bases: TGCGCCAGCGTTAGCGGGGGGGCTTGGGAGACCCAGTACTTC.

The gene calls are TRBV7-9 and TRBJ2-7, with 9 bases aligning to TRBD1. This CDR3 contains 17 residues. The germline gives CDR1 SEHNR, CDR2 FQNEAQ (reference sequence). The V segment lost 3 bases and the J segment 0 bases; nucleotides outside the gene matches: 9. In DNA, the CDR3 is TGTGCCAGCAGCTTTCCGGGACAGGGAGTTACCTCCTACGAGCAGTACTTC. Protein product: CASSFPGQGVTSYEQYF.

This chain uses TRBV5-4 with TRBJ1-1, with 11 bases identical to TRBD1. Germline lookup yields CDR1 SGHNT and CDR2 YYREEE (reference sequence). With 3 bases clipped from V and 4 bases from J, the junction kept 5 bases outside the gene matches. CDR3 length: 15 amino acids. CDR3: CASSWGQGEGTEAFF. CDR3 nucleotides: TGTGCCAGCAGCTGGGGACAGGGGGAGGGCACTGAAGCTTTCTTT.

The chain is built from TRBV7-8 and TRBJ1-2; TRBD1 agrees at 7 bases. The CDR3 covers 16 residues. Germline CDR1 reads SGHVS; CDR2 reads FQNEAQ. The trim removed 1 base at V and 10 bases at J, leaving 15 bases unmatched. The CDR3, as DNA: TGTGCCAGCAGCTTAGGAGGAAGGAGGGGGCCAAGGGACTACACCTTC. Its translation: CASSLGGRRGPRDYTF.

In its sample, this clone was seen many times. The chain employs TRBV7-8 and TRBJ1-5, with no clear D. In germline, CDR1 is SGHVS, CDR2 FQNEAQ. CDR3 length: 15 residues. V was trimmed by 2 bases and J by 3 bases, leaving 11 bases between them. The CDR3 DNA reads TGTGCCAGCAGCTTAACGGAGAGTTACAATCAGCCCCAGCATTTT. It is translated as CASSLTESYNQPQHF. The full variable domain, its missing parts supplied by reference TRBV7-8 and TRBJ1-5, is GAGVSQSPRYKVAKRGQDVALRCDPISGHVSLFWYQQALGQGPEFLTYFQNEAQLDKSGLPSDRFFAERPEGSVSTLKIQRTQQEDSAVYLCASSLTESYNQPQHFGDGTRLSIL.

The DNA of the CDR3 is TGTGCCAGCCTTAAGGAGGGGCGCGACGATGGCTACACCTTC. It specifies CASLKEGRDDGYTF. The rearrangement joins TRBV6-5 to TRBJ1-2, with D possibly being TRBD1 (5 bases). V lost 8 bases and J 6 bases, leaving 19 bases between the germline ends. The CDR3 has 14 residues. The germline CDR1 and CDR2 sequences are MNHEY and SVGAGI.

The chain has TRBV18 and TRBJ2-4, with 7 nucleotides matching TRBD1. The germline CDR1 and CDR2 sequences are KGHSH and LQKENI. This CDR3 has 17 amino acids. Trimming took 2 bases from V and 9 from J; bases not matched to a gene: 16. CDR3 sequence: CASSPRFIRTGESIQYF. The CDR3, as DNA: TGTGCCAGCTCACCAAGATTTATAAGAACAGGGGAGAGCATTCAGTACTTC.

The J gene is TRBJ1-5, the V gene TRBV21-1; TRBD1, as called in the table, went unchecked against the DNA. TRBV21-1 is a known pseudogene. This CDR3 is 17 amino acids long. The CDR3 spells CASSKSVRTAFNQPQHF. In DNA form, the CDR3 reads TGTGCCAGCAGCAAATCAGTTCGGACAGCCTTCAATCAGCCCCAGCATTTT.